This T cell receptor (beta chain) was captured by sequencing in a study of blood T cell repertoires in COVID-19. Study in general: COVID-19 samples collected from the United States, Italy and Spain covered acute and convalescent phases. Sample material is recorded as cDNA or gDNA derived from T cells, B-cell-depleted T cells, or PBMCs.

Per the original methods: From reference gene primer amplification, estimates of nucleated cell counts were derived. The assay was immunoSEQ multiplex PCR, and TCRdb's table has in-frame clones only and misses some. V and J calls and clone size are as listed in that table; D and trimming were resolved from the DNA. The table includes tens of thousands of clones, 89% detected once. V was clipped by 2 bases and J by 10 bases, with 9 bases between them. The CDR3 runs to 12 residues. Germline lookup yields CDR1 SEHNR and CDR2 FQNEAQ (reference sequence). The sequenced material came from peripheral blood. This clonotype was sampled from a man in his sixties or seventies with active or convalescent COVID-19. The chain uses TRBV7-9 and TRBJ2-1; no definite D call. The CDR3 sequence is CASSLSRLEQFF. CDR3 DNA sequence: TGTGCCAGCAGCTTATCCCGACTCGAGCAGTTCTTC.